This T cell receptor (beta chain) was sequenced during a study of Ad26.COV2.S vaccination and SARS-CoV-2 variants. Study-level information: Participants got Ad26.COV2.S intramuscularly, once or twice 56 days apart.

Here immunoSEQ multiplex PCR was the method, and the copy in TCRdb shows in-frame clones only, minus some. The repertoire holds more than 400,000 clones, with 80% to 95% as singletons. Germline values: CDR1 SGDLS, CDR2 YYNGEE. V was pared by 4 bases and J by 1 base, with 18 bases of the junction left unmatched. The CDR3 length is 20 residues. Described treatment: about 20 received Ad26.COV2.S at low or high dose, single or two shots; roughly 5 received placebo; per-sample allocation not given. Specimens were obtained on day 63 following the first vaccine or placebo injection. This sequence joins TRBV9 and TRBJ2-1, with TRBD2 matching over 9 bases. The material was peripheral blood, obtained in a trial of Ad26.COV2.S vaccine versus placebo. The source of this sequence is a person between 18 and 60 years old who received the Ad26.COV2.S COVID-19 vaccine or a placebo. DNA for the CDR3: TGTGCCAGCAGCTTCAGACCTAGCGGGACGACCGGGTTATCCTACAATGAGCAGTTCTTC. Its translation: CASSFRPSGTTGLSYNEQFF.